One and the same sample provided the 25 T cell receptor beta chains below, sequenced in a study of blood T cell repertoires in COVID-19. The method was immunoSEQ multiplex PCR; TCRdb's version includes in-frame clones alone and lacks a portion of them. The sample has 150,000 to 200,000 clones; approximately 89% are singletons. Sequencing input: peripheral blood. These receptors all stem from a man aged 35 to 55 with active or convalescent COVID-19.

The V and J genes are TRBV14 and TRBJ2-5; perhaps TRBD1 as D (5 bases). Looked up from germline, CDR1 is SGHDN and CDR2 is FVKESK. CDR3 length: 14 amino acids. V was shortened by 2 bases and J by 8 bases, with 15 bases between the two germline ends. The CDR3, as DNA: TGTGCCAGCAGCCAAATCCAGGGCCAGGTAACCCAGTACTTC. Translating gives CASSQIQGQVTQYF.

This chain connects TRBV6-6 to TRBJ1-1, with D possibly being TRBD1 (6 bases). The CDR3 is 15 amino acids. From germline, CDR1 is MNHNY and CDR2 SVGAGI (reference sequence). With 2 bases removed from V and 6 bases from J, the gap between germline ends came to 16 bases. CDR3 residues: CASSYEGGRSAEAFF. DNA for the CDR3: TGTGCCAGCAGTTACGAAGGGGGTCGCTCCGCTGAAGCTTTCTTT.

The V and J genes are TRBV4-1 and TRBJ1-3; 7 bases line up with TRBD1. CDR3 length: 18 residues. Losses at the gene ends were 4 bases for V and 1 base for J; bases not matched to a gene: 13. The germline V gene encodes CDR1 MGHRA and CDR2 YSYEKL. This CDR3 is CASSRIFRQGGSGNTIYF. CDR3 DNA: TGCGCCAGCAGCCGAATTTTCCGACAGGGCGGGTCTGGAAACACCATATATTTT.

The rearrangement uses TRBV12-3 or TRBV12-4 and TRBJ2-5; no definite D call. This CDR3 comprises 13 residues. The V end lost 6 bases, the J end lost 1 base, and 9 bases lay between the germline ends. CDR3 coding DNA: TGTGCCAGCAGCCCTGGGCGCCAAGAGACCCAGTACTTC. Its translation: CASSPGRQETQYF.

CDR3: CATSDLTTGIAYEQYF. The DNA of the CDR3 is TGTGCCACCAGTGATTTGACGACAGGGATTGCCTACGAGCAGTACTTC. The rearrangement links TRBV24-1 to TRBJ2-7; 7 positions agree with TRBD1. CDR1 is KGHDR and CDR2 is SFDVKD in the germline V gene. The CDR3 totals 16 residues. J lost 2 bases, V lost 0 bases, and 6 bases had no gene match.

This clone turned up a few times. In DNA, the CDR3 is TGTGCCAGCAGTGAAGCACGGATGAGGACTGAAGCTTTCTTT. Encoded protein: CASSEARMRTEAFF. V gene TRBV2 combines with J gene TRBJ1-1; D remains ambiguous. Germline V gene data show CDR1 as SNHLY and CDR2 as FYNNEI. V lost 0 bases and J lost 5, with 10 bases in between. The CDR3 runs 14 residues.

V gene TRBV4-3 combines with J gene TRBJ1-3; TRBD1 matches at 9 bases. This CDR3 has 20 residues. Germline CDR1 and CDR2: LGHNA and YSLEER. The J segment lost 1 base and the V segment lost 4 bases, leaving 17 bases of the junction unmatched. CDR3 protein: CASSRAGTGTSLASGNTIYF. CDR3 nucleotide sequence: TGCGCCAGCAGCCGAGCCGGGACAGGGACGTCTCTAGCTTCTGGAAACACCATATATTTT.

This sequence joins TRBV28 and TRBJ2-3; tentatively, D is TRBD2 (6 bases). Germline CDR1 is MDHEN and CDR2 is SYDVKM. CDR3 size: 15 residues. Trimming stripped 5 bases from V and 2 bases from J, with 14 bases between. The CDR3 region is CASSHGGVATDTQYF. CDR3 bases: TGTGCCAGCAGTCATGGAGGGGTAGCCACAGATACGCAGTATTTT.

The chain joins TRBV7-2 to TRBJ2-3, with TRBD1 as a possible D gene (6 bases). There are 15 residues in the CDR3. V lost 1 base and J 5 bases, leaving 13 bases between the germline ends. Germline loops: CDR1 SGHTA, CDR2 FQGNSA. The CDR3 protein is CASSLGAGAVDTQYF. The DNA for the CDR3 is TGTGCCAGCAGCTTAGGGGCAGGGGCGGTAGATACGCAGTATTTT.

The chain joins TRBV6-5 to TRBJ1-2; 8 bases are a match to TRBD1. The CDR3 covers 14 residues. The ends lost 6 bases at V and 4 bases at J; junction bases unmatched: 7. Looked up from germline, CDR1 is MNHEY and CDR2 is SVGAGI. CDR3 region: CASSSGQGRYGYTF. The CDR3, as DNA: TGTGCCAGCAGCTCTGGACAGGGCCGCTATGGCTACACCTTC.

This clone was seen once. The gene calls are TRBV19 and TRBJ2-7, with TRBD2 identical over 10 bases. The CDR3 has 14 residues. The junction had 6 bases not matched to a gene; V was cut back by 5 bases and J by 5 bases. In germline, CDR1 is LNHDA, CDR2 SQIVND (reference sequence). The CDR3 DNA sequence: TGTGCCAGTAGTGATAGCGGGGGGATTGACGAGCAGTACTTC. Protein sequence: CASSDSGGIDEQYF.

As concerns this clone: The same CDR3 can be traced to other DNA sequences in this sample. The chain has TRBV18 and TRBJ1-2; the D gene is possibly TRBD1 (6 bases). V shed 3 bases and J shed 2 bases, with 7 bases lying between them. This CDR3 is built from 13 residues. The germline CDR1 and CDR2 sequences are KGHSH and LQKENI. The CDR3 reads CASSPQGNYGYTF. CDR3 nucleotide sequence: TGTGCCAGCTCACCCCAGGGGAACTATGGCTACACCTTC. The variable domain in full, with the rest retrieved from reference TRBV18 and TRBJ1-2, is NAGVMQNPRHLVRRRGQEARLRCSPMKGHSHVYWYRQLPEEGLKFMVYLQKENIIDESGMPKERFSAEFPKEGPSILRIQQVVRGDSAAYFCASSPQGNYGYTFGSGTRLTVV.

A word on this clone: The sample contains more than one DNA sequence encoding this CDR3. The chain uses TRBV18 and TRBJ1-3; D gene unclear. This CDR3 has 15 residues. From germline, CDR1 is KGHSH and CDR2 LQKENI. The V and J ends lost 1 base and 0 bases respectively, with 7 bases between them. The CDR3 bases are TGTGCCAGCTCACCACGGGCCAGCTCTGGAAACACCATATATTTT. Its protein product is CASSPRASSGNTIYF.

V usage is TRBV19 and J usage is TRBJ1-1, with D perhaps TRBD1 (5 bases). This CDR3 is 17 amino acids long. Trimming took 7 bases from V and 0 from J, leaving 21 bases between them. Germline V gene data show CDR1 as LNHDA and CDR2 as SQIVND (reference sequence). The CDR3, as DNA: TGTGCCAGTATTCCCGCCGGGGGAGGAATGTTGAACACTGAAGCTTTCTTT. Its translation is CASIPAGGGMLNTEAFF.

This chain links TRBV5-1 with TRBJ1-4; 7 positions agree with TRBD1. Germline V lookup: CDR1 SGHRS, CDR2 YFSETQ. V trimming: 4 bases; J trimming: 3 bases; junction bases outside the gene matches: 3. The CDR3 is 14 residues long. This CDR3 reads CASSPDRANEKLFF. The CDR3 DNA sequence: TGCGCCAGCAGCCCAGACAGGGCTAATGAAAAACTGTTTTTT.

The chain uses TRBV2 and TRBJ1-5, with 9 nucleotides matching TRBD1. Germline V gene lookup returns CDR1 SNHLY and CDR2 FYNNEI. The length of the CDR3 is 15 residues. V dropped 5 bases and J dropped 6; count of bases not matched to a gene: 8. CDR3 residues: CASSSWTGVGQPQHF. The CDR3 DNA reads TGTGCCAGCAGTTCCTGGACAGGGGTTGGTCAGCCCCAGCATTTT.

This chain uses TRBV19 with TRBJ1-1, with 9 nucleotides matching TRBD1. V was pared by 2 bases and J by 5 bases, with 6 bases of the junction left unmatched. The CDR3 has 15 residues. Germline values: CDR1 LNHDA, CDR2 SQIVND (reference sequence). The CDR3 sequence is CASSITGGIWTEAFF. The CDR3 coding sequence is TGTGCCAGTAGTATAACAGGGGGCATTTGGACTGAAGCTTTCTTT.

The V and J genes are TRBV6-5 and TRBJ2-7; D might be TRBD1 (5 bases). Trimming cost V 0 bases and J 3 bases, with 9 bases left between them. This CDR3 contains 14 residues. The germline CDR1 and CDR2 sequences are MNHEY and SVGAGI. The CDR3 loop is CASSYSRAVYEQYF. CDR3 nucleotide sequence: TGTGCCAGCAGTTACTCCAGGGCTGTCTACGAGCAGTACTTC.

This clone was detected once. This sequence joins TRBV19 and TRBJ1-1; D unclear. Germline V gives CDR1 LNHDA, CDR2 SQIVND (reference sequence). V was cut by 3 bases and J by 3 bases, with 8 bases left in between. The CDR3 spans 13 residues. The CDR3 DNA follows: TGTGCCAGTAGTATCTATGCCTACACTGAAGCTTTCTTT. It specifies CASSIYAYTEAFF.

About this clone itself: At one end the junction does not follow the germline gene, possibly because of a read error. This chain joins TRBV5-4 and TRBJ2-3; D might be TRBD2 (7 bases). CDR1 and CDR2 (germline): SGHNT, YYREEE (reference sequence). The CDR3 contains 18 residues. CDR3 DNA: TGTGCCAGCAGCTTGGTTTTAACAGGACAGACTAGCACAGATACGCAATATTTT. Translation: CASSLVLTGQTSTDTQYF.

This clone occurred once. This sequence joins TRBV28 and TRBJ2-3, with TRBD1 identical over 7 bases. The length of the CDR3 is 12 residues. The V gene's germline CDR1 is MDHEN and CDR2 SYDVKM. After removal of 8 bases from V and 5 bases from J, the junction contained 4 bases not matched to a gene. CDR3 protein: CASGSGGDTQYF. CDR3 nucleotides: TGTGCCAGCGGGTCAGGGGGAGATACGCAGTATTTT. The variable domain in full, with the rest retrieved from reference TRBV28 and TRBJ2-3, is DVKVTQSSRYLVKRTGEKVFLECVQDMDHENMFWYRQDPGLGLRLIYFSYDVKMKEKGDIPEGYSVSREKKERFSLILESASTNQTSMYLCASGSGGDTQYFGPGTRLTVL.

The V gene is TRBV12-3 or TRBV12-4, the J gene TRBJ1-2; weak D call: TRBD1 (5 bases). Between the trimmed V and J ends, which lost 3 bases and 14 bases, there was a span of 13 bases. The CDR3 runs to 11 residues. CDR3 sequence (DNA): TGTGCCAGCAGTTTTAAAGGGGAAAATACCTTC. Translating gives CASSFKGENTF.

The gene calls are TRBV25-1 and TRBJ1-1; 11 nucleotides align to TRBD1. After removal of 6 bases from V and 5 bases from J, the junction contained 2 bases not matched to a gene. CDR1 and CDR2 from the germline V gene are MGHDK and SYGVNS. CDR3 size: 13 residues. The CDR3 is CASRGQGATEAFF. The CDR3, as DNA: TGTGCCAGCAGAGGACAGGGGGCTACTGAAGCTTTCTTT.

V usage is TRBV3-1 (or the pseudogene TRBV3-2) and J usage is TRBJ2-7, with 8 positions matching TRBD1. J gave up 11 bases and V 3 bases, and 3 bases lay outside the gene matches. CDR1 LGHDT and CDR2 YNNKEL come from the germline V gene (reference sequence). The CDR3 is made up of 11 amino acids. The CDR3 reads CASSQTGVKYF. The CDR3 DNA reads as TGTGCCAGCAGCCAGACAGGGGTAAAGTACTTC.

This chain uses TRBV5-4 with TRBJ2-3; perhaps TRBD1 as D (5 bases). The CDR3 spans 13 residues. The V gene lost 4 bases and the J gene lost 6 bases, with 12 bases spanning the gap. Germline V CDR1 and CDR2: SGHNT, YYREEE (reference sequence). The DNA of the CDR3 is TGTGCCAGCAGCCCAGGGTTAGGGGATACGCAGTATTTT. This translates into CASSPGLGDTQYF.